One and the same sample provided the 9 T cell receptor beta chains below, sequenced in a study of cytomegalovirus exposure and HLA in healthy donors. Primers for the PCR totalled 60 Vbeta and 13 Jbeta. The protocol was immunoSEQ multiplex PCR, while the TCRdb copy is restricted to in-frame clones and leaves out a portion. The sample totals tens of thousands of clones. Input material: PBMCs. These receptors were taken from a man between 18 and 29 years old in good health and CMV-seropositive.

The chain employs TRBV5-1 and TRBJ2-1, with TRBD2 as a possible D gene (5 bases). Germline CDR1 reads SGHRS; CDR2 reads YFSETQ. The CDR3 sequence is 14 residues long. V lost 0 bases, J lost 6 bases, and 10 bases lay in between. CDR3 amino acids: CASSLATRSNEQFF. The CDR3 DNA reads TGCGCCAGCAGCTTGGCAACTAGAAGCAATGAGCAGTTCTTC.

The J gene is TRBJ1-1, the V gene TRBV6-1; 9 bases map to TRBD1. Germline V lookup: CDR1 MNHNS, CDR2 SASEGT. This CDR3 spans 16 amino acids. V shed 2 bases and J 4 bases; nucleotides not matched to a gene: 8. The CDR3 nucleotides are TGTGCCAGCAGTGAAAACTTGGGGACAGGGAGCACTGAAGCTTTCTTT. Residues: CASSENLGTGSTEAFF.

The J gene is TRBJ2-3, the V gene TRBV28, with a possible D match to TRBD2 (6 bases). Trimming took 7 bases from V and 0 from J, leaving 17 bases between them. The length of the CDR3 is 16 residues. Germline CDR1 reads MDHEN; CDR2 reads SYDVKM. The CDR3 nucleotides read TGTGCCAGCACGGGGACGGCGGGACGGAGCACAGATACGCAGTATTTT. Residues: CASTGTAGRSTDTQYF.

The chain recombines TRBV5-1 with TRBJ2-5, with D tentatively TRBD1 (5 bases). This CDR3 is 14 amino acids long. Trimming stripped 3 bases from V and 2 bases from J, with 11 bases between. Germline CDR1 and CDR2: SGHRS and YFSETQ. The CDR3 loop is CASSSRTIQETQYF. The CDR3 DNA follows: TGCGCCAGCAGCTCCCGGACAATACAAGAGACCCAGTACTTC.

The genes are TRBV11-2 and TRBJ2-7, with 8 bases lining up with TRBD1. The CDR3 runs 14 residues. V was pared by 3 bases and J by 2 bases, with 3 bases of the junction left unmatched. Germline V gene data show CDR1 as SGHAT and CDR2 as FQNNGV. In DNA form, the CDR3 reads TGTGCCAGCAGCTTCGGGACAGGAGCCTACGAGCAGTACTTC. Protein sequence: CASSFGTGAYEQYF.

V gene TRBV9 combines with J gene TRBJ2-3; the match to TRBD1 covers 8 bases. The length of the CDR3 is 14 residues. Germline CDR1 and CDR2: SGDLS and YYNGEE. Trimming at V came to 4 bases and at J to 4 bases, leaving 5 bases not matched to a gene. The chain's CDR3 is CASSPQTGADTQYF. For the CDR3, the DNA is TGTGCCAGCAGCCCCCAGACAGGGGCAGATACGCAGTATTTT.

The chain's CDR3 is CASSHVDNLGYTF. CDR3 bases: TGTGCCAGCAGCCATGTGGACAACCTCGGCTACACCTTC. The chain carries TRBV14 and TRBJ1-2, with a tentative D call TRBD1 (5 bases). Germline V CDR1 and CDR2: SGHDN, FVKESK. The CDR3 is made up of 13 amino acids. The ends were cut back, 3 bases at V and 8 bases at J, with 13 bases in the middle.

This chain links TRBV18 with TRBJ2-7, with D maybe TRBD2 (5 bases). V was clipped by 2 bases and J by 6 bases, with 20 bases between them. This CDR3 is built from 16 residues. Germline V CDR1 and CDR2: KGHSH, LQKENI. The CDR3 region has the DNA TGTGCCAGCTCACCAAGTCCTCGCGCGATGAGGGCCGAGCAGTACTTC. Protein: CASSPSPRAMRAEQYF.

CDR3 bases: TGTGCCAGCAGCTTAAGTCGGGGCTACGAGCAGTACTTC. This codes for CASSLSRGYEQYF. The chain has TRBV7-2 and TRBJ2-7; a possible D gene is TRBD2 (5 bases). CDR1 and CDR2 from the germline V gene are SGHTA and FQGNSA. This CDR3 region has 13 residues. Trimming cost V 2 bases and J 3 bases, with 8 bases left between them. Supplemented by reference TRBV7-2 and TRBJ2-7, the full variable domain reads GAGVSQSPSNKVTEKGKDVELRCDPISGHTALYWYRQSLGQGLEFLIYFQGNSAPDKSGLPSDRFSAERTGGSVSTLTIQRTQQEDSAVYLCASSLSRGYEQYFGPGTRLTVT.